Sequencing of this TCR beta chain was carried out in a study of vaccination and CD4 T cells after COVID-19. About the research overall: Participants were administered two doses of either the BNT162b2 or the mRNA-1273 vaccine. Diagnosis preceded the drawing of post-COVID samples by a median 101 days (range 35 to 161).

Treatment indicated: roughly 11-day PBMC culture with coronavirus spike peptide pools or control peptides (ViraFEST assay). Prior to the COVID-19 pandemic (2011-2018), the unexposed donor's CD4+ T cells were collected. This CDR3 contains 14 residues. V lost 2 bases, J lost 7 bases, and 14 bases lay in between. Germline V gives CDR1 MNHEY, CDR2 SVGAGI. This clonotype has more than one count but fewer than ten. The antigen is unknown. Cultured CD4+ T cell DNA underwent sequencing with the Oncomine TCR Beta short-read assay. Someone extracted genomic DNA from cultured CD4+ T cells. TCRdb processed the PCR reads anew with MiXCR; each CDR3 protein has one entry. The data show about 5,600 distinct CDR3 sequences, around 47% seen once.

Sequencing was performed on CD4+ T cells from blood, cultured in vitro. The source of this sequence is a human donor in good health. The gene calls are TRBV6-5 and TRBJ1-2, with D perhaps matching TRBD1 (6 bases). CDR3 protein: CASSYGTGFGGYTF. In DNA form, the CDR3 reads TGTGCCAGCAGTTACGGAACAGGGTTTGGTGGCTACACCTTC.